The entry below gives a single TCR beta chain sequence along with its context. Its antigen remains unidentified. No much larger clone is present one base from it, and per-base qualities are unavailable. The data are from a study of T cells in Graves' hyperthyroidism and ophthalmopathy (dated by TCRdb to the late 2010s). General notes on the study: Peripheral blood was sampled at the time of initial diagnosis, prior to any treatment. To identify TCR V-J signatures that set the groups apart, the researchers used a discovery cohort of more than 95 patients, made up of 40 to 45 with Graves' ophthalmopathy and 57 with stable Graves' hyperthyroidism. Prospective prediction of ophthalmopathy was tested in an independent validation cohort of some 19 hyperthyroidism patients and 15 to 17 patients who later progressed to ophthalmopathy. The 95 to 100 discovery patients were randomly divided into training and test sets at a 7:3 ratio. In addition, the study compared T-cell repertoires in thyroid tissue and in blood from roughly 6 Graves' hyperthyroidism patients. After blood sampling, hyperthyroidism patients were treated with methimazole at a starting dose of 30 mg daily, and ophthalmopathy patients were treated with high-dose intravenous methylprednisolone. The paper describes TCR Vbeta CDR3 sequencing of roughly 130 peripheral blood samples, made up of roughly 40 ophthalmopathy patients, 70 to 75 hyperthyroidism patients and approximately 17 progressor patients.

TCR beta CDR3 regions were amplified from RNA transcripts. For the first round of RT-PCR on the TCR CDR3, the HTBI primer set was used together with the Qiagen OneStep RT-PCR kit. A second multiplex PCR round built the libraries, followed by size selection and purification. The libraries were sequenced on an Illumina HiSeq2000 using paired-end 100 bp reads. Under the source paper's analysis protocol: SOAPnuke was used to process the raw data, throwing out any read that contained adapters or uncalled bases, had a mean Phred below 15, or lacked an exact constant-primer or identifier match. High-quality paired reads were merged with COPE v1.2.5, and unique nucleotide sequences were defined as clonotypes. MiTCR v1.1 was used to align clonotypes to the IMGT TRBV, TRBD and TRBJ reference segments. The analysis included only V-J combinations with a frequency above 0.0001, which together covered more than 98% of the repertoires. The TCS score was defined as the ratio of F50 (clonal expansion) to E x V (chaos), calculated using BLOSUM62-based TCRdist between CDR3 peptides within each V-J. Welch's t-statistics and random forest reduced just over 500 V-J features to 13, which were used in a naive Bayes classifier (R e1071). TCRdb itself trimmed the public reads at Q25 with fastp, ran MiXCR and retained productive beta chains. One record per CDR3 amino acid sequence lists the most common genes and DNA. TCRdb, not the original authors, processed these V and J calls. The sample data list around 690,000 distinct CDR3 sequences, and 17% of these were observed just once. Around 15% of the sample belongs to the ten largest clones.

The full study reports these points: Sample size was not statistically predetermined, and investigators were not blinded to group allocation. During validation, the model predicted progression to ophthalmopathy a median of approximately 7 months ahead of onset, with 60% to 71% sensitivity and less than 85% specificity. Blood samples also contained most of the expanded thyroid clonotypes (frequency above 0.001), which suggests that blood repertoires may reflect thyroid immune responses. A model built on a 13 V-J signature distinguished ophthalmopathy from stable hyperthyroidism, reaching 85% to 90% sensitivity and approximately 81% specificity in cross-validation and 80%/75% in testing.

The germline ends are 16 bases apart after V is trimmed by 3 bases and J by 4 bases. The CDR3 runs 15 amino acids, cysteine and phenylalanine included. Only the CDR3 part of the read is kept: 45 bases, read in frame from the first base. CDR1 and CDR2, per the germline V gene (reference sequence), are DFQATT and SNEGSKA. Stable Graves' hyperthyroidism was defined as no progression to ophthalmopathy during 18 months of follow-up. The hyperthyroidism patients were between 18 and 65 years old and newly diagnosed, with a disease duration of less than 2 months. Patients with uncontrolled infections, other autoimmune diseases, pregnancy or lactation were excluded. Diagnoses relied on clinical symptoms, serum thyroxine and TRAb, thyroid ultrasound and orbital computed tomography. PBMCs were separated from roughly 10 ml of fresh peripheral blood using Ficoll-Paque density gradient centrifugation. Trizol reagent was used to extract total RNA, and RNA quality was then checked on an Agilent 2100 Bioanalyzer.

The chain employs TRBV20-1 and TRBJ2-1, and perhaps TRBD1 as D gene, on 5 matching bases. The clonotype originates from a man over 45 with Graves' hyperthyroidism. Source material: blood. The CDR3 in this case is CSASFQGKSYNEQFF. The DNA is as follows: TGCAGTGCTAGCTTTCAGGGTAAATCTTACAATGAGCAGTTCTTC.